The next 20 T cell receptor beta chains were all read from a single sample in a study of CD8 T cells in ankylosing spondylitis. MiXCR was run by TCRdb on the 5' RACE reads, yielding one entry per CDR3 protein. The sample has approximately 100,000 distinct CDR3 sequences; about 7.7% are singletons. Sequencing was carried out using blood, either unsorted or a sorted T cell fraction (not recorded which). These TCRs come from a male donor with ankylosing spondylitis or in good health (not recorded which).

This clonotype has ten or more counts. V is TRBV5-1 and J is TRBJ2-7; 8 nucleotides line up with TRBD1. This CDR3 is 20 amino acids long. V shed 3 bases, J shed 5 bases, and the junction held 25 bases outside the gene matches. Germline values: CDR1 SGHRS, CDR2 YFSETQ. The CDR3 DNA is TGCGCCAGCAGCTCCAACGTCGTGAGACAGGGGAGTGTCGGGATCCACGAGCAGTACTTC. Its protein is CASSSNVVRQGSVGIHEQYF.

This clonotype came up many times. Sequence at one end of the junction differs from germline and may be a read error. The rearrangement joins TRBV12-3 or TRBV12-4 to TRBJ2-1, with TRBD2 matching over 15 bases. The CDR3 sequence is 13 residues long. The CDR3 loop is CASSFQGTSGGIF. CDR3 DNA sequence: TGTGCCAGCAGTTTCCAGGGGACTAGCGGGGGGATCTTC.

This clonotype occurred many times. The chain has TRBV20-1 and TRBJ2-5, with 9 bases aligning to TRBD1. Per the germline V gene, CDR1 is DFQATT and CDR2 is SNEGSKA (reference sequence). V lost 2 bases, J lost 5 bases, and 12 bases stayed unmatched. There are 16 residues in the CDR3. CDR3 DNA: TGCAGTGCTAGACCTTTCTTGGACAGGGGTGATGAGACCCAGTACTTC. Translated, it gives CSARPFLDRGDETQYF.

The table lists this clonotype with many counts. The chain recombines TRBV30 with TRBJ1-2, with D maybe TRBD1 (6 bases). This CDR3 has 13 residues. V lost 8 bases, J lost 4 bases, and 17 bases lay in between. Per the germline V gene, CDR1 is GTSNPN and CDR2 is SVGIG (reference sequence). The DNA for the CDR3 is TGTGCCAGCAACAGGGCGAGGATCTATGGCTACACCTTC. Encoded protein: CASNRARIYGYTF.

This clonotype was picked up many times. The rearrangement links TRBV27 to TRBJ1-5; possibly TRBD1 for D (5 bases). The germline V and J ends were trimmed by 4 bases and 6 bases, with 13 bases remaining between them. Germline V gene sequence: CDR1 MNHEY, CDR2 SMNVEV (reference sequence). The CDR3 has 14 amino acids. The CDR3, as DNA: TGTGCCAGCAGTTCCGCGTCGGGGACTCAGCCCCAGCATTTT. Its protein product is CASSSASGTQPQHF.

A remark on this clonotype: A much larger clone is a single base away; this may be a read error. The chain uses TRBV5-4 and TRBJ2-7; 7 bases match TRBD1. This CDR3 has 14 residues. The germline V gene has CDR1 SGHNT and CDR2 YYREEE (reference sequence). Trimming at V came to 7 bases and at J to 3 bases, leaving 10 bases not matched to a gene. The CDR3 bases are TGTGCCAGCTTGGCCCGGGACAGACTCTACGAGCAGTACTTC. Protein: CASLARDRLYEQYF.

This chain links TRBV7-8 with TRBJ2-7, with TRBD1 identical over 8 bases. The CDR3 has 16 amino acids. CDR1 is SGHVS, CDR2 FQNEAQ, per germline. Losses at the gene ends were 5 bases for V and 4 bases for J; bases not matched to a gene: 13. In DNA form, the CDR3 reads TGTGCCAGCAGCCCTATGAGTACAGGGGGAAAGTACGAGCAGTACTTC. This translates into CASSPMSTGGKYEQYF. Variable domain in full (rest from reference TRBV7-8 and TRBJ2-7): GAGVSQSPRYKVAKRGQDVALRCDPISGHVSLFWYQQALGQGPEFLTYFQNEAQLDKSGLPSDRFFAERPEGSVSTLKIQRTQQEDSAVYLCASSPMSTGGKYEQYFGPGTRLTVT.

The CDR3 sequence: CASSRPAAGSYEQYF. CDR3 sequence (DNA): TGTGCCAGCAGCCGCCCCGCGGCGGGATCCTACGAGCAGTACTTC. The rearrangement uses TRBV13 and TRBJ2-7, with D possibly TRBD2 on 6 matching bases. The V end was cut by 5 bases, the J end by 1 base, with 15 bases between. This CDR3 has 15 residues. Germline V gene sequence: CDR1 PRHDT, CDR2 FYEKMQ (reference sequence).

This clonotype was observed at least ten times. This sequence joins TRBV7-2 and TRBJ2-7; TRBD2 aligns across 8 bases. The V gene's germline CDR1 is SGHTA and CDR2 FQGNSA. The CDR3 runs to 14 residues. V was pared by 1 base and J by 7 bases, with 6 bases of the junction left unmatched. As DNA, the CDR3 is TGTGCCAGCAGCTTAGGGAGCGGGAGAGGTGAGCAGTACTTC. Translating it yields CASSLGSGRGEQYF. Using reference TRBV7-2 and TRBJ2-7 for the parts outside the CDR3, the full variable domain is GAGVSQSPSNKVTEKGKDVELRCDPISGHTALYWYRQSLGQGLEFLIYFQGNSAPDKSGLPSDRFSAERTGGSVSTLTIQRTQQEDSAVYLCASSLGSGRGEQYFGPGTRLTVT.

CDR3 DNA: TGTGCCCTAGCGGGGAGCACAGATACGCAGTATTTT. Residues: CALAGSTDTQYF. This chain links TRBV28 with TRBJ2-3; 9 nucleotides agree with TRBD2. V shed 11 bases and J 0 bases; nucleotides not matched to a gene: 0. This CDR3 spans 12 amino acids. Looked up from germline, CDR1 is MDHEN and CDR2 is SYDVKM.

The chain joins TRBV6-2 or TRBV6-3 to TRBJ2-1; 14 nucleotides line up with TRBD2. The CDR3 contains 15 residues. Per the germline V gene, CDR1 is MNHEY and CDR2 is SVGEGT. V dropped 6 bases and J dropped 9; count of bases not matched to a gene: 7. The CDR3 spells CASRPTSGRAAEQFF. Here the CDR3 DNA reads TGTGCCAGCAGACCGACTAGCGGGAGGGCCGCTGAGCAGTTCTTC.

This clonotype occurred a few times. The CDR3 reads CASSLVWTGEADTQYF. The CDR3 region has the DNA TGTGCCAGCAGCTTAGTTTGGACAGGGGAGGCAGATACGCAGTATTTT. The rearrangement links TRBV7-6 to TRBJ2-3; 9 bases agree with TRBD1. Trimming removed 1 base from V and 4 bases from J; junction bases left unmatched: 6. CDR1 and CDR2 from the germline V gene are SGHVS and FNYEAQ. The CDR3 covers 16 residues.

This clonotype has a count of ten or more. The genes are TRBV5-6 and TRBJ1-6; 7 bases align to TRBD1. The V and J ends lost 1 base and 7 bases, in that order; junction bases with no gene match: 2. The CDR3 runs 14 residues. Looked up from germline, CDR1 is SGHDT and CDR2 is YYEEEE. CDR3: CASSLQGGNSPLHF. Written as DNA, the CDR3 is TGTGCCAGCAGCTTGCAGGGGGGAAATTCACCCCTCCACTTT.

This clonotype was recorded at least ten times. CDR3 protein: CASSLEAGGSTNEKLFF. The CDR3 nucleotides read TGTGCCAGCAGCTTGGAGGCAGGGGGCTCAACTAATGAAAAACTGTTTTTT. V usage is TRBV5-6 and J usage is TRBJ1-4; 8 bases map to TRBD1. V shed 0 bases, J shed 0 bases, and the junction held 4 bases outside the gene matches. The CDR3 runs to 17 residues. CDR1 and CDR2 from the germline V gene are SGHDT and YYEEEE.

This clonotype was observed many times. The chain carries TRBV4-2 and TRBJ2-2; D unresolved. Trimming left V 2 bases short and J 6 bases short, with 10 bases between. Germline V gives CDR1 LGHNA, CDR2 YNFKEQ. The CDR3 covers 14 residues. CDR3 amino acids: CASSQTDASGELFF. The CDR3 coding sequence is TGTGCCAGCAGCCAAACGGACGCATCCGGGGAGCTGTTTTTT.

This clonotype was seen at least ten times. The chain carries TRBV10-3 and TRBJ2-1; 11 nucleotides match TRBD1. The germline gives CDR1 ENHRY, CDR2 SYGVKD. CDR3 length equals 17 residues. V dropped 4 bases and J dropped 9; count of bases not matched to a gene: 14. The CDR3 loop reads CAISGPLNWTGGFEQFF. DNA for the CDR3: TGTGCCATCAGTGGGCCCTTAAACTGGACAGGGGGCTTTGAGCAGTTCTTC.

This clonotype was seen many times. V and J are TRBV2 and TRBJ2-2, with D perhaps TRBD1 (6 bases). Germline CDR1 is SNHLY and CDR2 is FYNNEI. Trimming removed 10 bases at V and 3 bases at J, with 12 bases between. CDR3 size: 13 residues. The CDR3 region is CATRTEYTGELFF. The CDR3 region has the DNA TGTGCCACCCGGACAGAGTACACCGGGGAGCTGTTTTTT.

J is TRBJ2-1 and V is TRBV9; 7 bases are a match to TRBD2. The CDR3 covers 18 residues. The V segment lost 4 bases and the J segment 4 bases; nucleotides outside the gene matches: 17. Per the germline V gene, CDR1 is SGDLS and CDR2 is YYNGEE. This CDR3 reads CASSMATMAGVGYNEQFF. The CDR3, as DNA: TGTGCCAGCAGCATGGCGACTATGGCGGGAGTAGGGTACAATGAGCAGTTCTTC.

In this sample, this clonotype turned up a few times. The chain has TRBV11-2 and TRBJ2-1, with 8 nucleotides matching TRBD1. This CDR3 comprises 18 residues. Germline V gene data show CDR1 as SGHAT and CDR2 as FQNNGV. Trimming took 5 bases from V and 0 from J; bases not matched to a gene: 12. CDR3 sequence: CASSRRTGSASSYNEQFF. Here the CDR3 DNA reads TGTGCCAGCAGCAGACGGACAGGGTCTGCCAGCTCCTACAATGAGCAGTTCTTC.

This clonotype was counted many times. The chain combines TRBV12-3 or TRBV12-4 with TRBJ2-5; D might be TRBD2 (5 bases). V was cut by 4 bases and J by 13 bases, with 13 bases left in between. The CDR3 loop spans 11 amino acids. The CDR3 protein is CASSWVGLPYF. The CDR3 DNA reads TGTGCCAGCAGTTGGGTAGGACTTCCGTACTTC.